This passage covers 13 T cell receptor beta chains from one sample sequenced in a study of cytomegalovirus exposure and HLA in healthy donors. The PCR ran on 60 Vbeta and 13 Jbeta primers. Some clones are missing from TCRdb's copy, which holds only in-frame ones; the method was immunoSEQ multiplex PCR. The table has 150,000 to 200,000 clones, roughly 74% seen once. The sequencing input was PBMCs. The receptors shown here come from a female donor in good health and CMV-seronegative.

This chain links TRBV9 with TRBJ2-2; 12 bases are shared with TRBD2. Losses at the gene ends were 2 bases for V and 2 bases for J; bases not matched to a gene: 13. CDR3 length equals 20 residues. Germline loops: CDR1 SGDLS, CDR2 YYNGEE. The DNA for the CDR3 is TGTGCCAGCAGCGTCTCGTTGCTGGCTAGCGGGAGGGCCAACACCGGGGAGCTGTTTTTT. This codes for CASSVSLLASGRANTGELFF.

This rearrangement joins TRBV27 to TRBJ2-1; 8 bases line up with TRBD2. Germline CDR1 and CDR2: MNHEY and SMNVEV (reference sequence). The CDR3 consists of 15 residues. The V segment lost 3 bases and the J segment 6 bases; nucleotides outside the gene matches: 7. The DNA for the CDR3 is TGTGCCAGCAGTTTGACTAGCGAACCGGGCAATGAGCAGTTCTTC. Translated, it gives CASSLTSEPGNEQFF.

This chain joins TRBV10-3 and TRBJ2-7, with TRBD2 as a possible D gene (5 bases). This CDR3 is built from 12 residues. Germline-derived CDR1 and CDR2 are ENHRY and SYGVKD. Between the trimmed V and J ends, which lost 3 bases and 4 bases, there was a span of 7 bases. The CDR3 protein is CAISDRGYEQYF. The CDR3 DNA reads TGTGCCATCAGTGACCGGGGATACGAGCAGTACTTC.

This clone was counted once. The chain has TRBV6-7 and TRBJ1-5; 10 positions agree with TRBD1. TRBV6-7 is filed as an ORF, its function uncertain. The CDR3 sequence is 17 residues long. V lost 0 bases and J lost 9; bases outside the gene matches: 11. In nucleotides, the CDR3 is TGTGCCAGCAGTTACTCCCACCGGGACAGGGGATCCGTGCCCCAGCATTTT. Translated: CASSYSHRDRGSVPQHF.

About this clone itself: Other DNA sequences in this specimen translate into the identical CDR3. The chain is built from TRBV2 and TRBJ1-1; D possibly corresponds to TRBD1 (5 bases). The germline V gene has CDR1 SNHLY and CDR2 FYNNEI. The CDR3 contains 13 residues. V was pared by 2 bases and J by 1 base, with 5 bases between. The CDR3 protein is CASSEQGNTEAFF. CDR3 coding DNA: TGTGCCAGCAGTGAACAGGGGAACACTGAAGCTTTCTTT. Full variable domain (remainder filled in from reference TRBV2 and TRBJ1-1): EPEVTQTPSHQVTQMGQEVILRCVPISNHLYFYWYRQILGQKVEFLVSFYNNEISEKSEIFDDQFSVERPDGSNFTLKIRSTKLEDSAMYFCASSEQGNTEAFFGQGTRLTVV.

This chain joins TRBV6-1 and TRBJ2-7; 7 bases match TRBD1. J gave up 2 bases and V 5 bases, and 6 bases lay outside the gene matches. The CDR3 is 14 residues long. Germline lookup yields CDR1 MNHNS and CDR2 SASEGT. The DNA for the CDR3 is TGTGCCAGCAGTAACAGGGGTCGCGCCTACGAGCAGTACTTC. Its protein product is CASSNRGRAYEQYF.

This clone was observed a few times. V is TRBV6-5 and J is TRBJ2-5; tentatively, D is TRBD2 (6 bases). In germline, CDR1 is MNHEY, CDR2 SVGAGI. V was shortened by 0 bases and J by 3 bases, with 11 bases between the two germline ends. This CDR3 is 15 amino acids long. Written as DNA, the CDR3 is TGTGCCAGCAGTTACTCGGGGGAGGAGGAAGAGACCCAGTACTTC. Protein sequence: CASSYSGEEEETQYF.

The gene calls are TRBV9 and TRBJ1-1; possible D gene TRBD1, 5 bases. The germline gives CDR1 SGDLS, CDR2 YYNGEE. The CDR3 loop spans 17 amino acids. With 0 bases removed from V and 0 bases from J, the gap between germline ends came to 15 bases. The CDR3, as DNA: TGTGCCAGCAGCGTAGCGGGCAGGGCTCCGTTGAACACTGAAGCTTTCTTT. Translated, it gives CASSVAGRAPLNTEAFF.

The chain recombines TRBV6-5 with TRBJ1-1, with 7 bases matching TRBD1. This CDR3 region has 14 residues. The trim removed 6 bases at V and 1 base at J, leaving 5 bases unmatched. Germline CDR1 is MNHEY and CDR2 is SVGAGI. DNA for the CDR3: TGTGCCAGCAGACCCGGGACAGCGAACACTGAAGCTTTCTTT. Its protein is CASRPGTANTEAFF.

This clone has just one count. The V gene is TRBV27, the J gene TRBJ1-6; 7 bases align to TRBD1. This CDR3 is built from 14 residues. Germline values: CDR1 MNHEY, CDR2 SMNVEV (reference sequence). Unmatched junction bases numbered 8, after V lost 6 bases and J lost 9 bases. The CDR3 here is CASRPGQTISPLHF. CDR3 nucleotide sequence: TGTGCCAGCAGGCCGGGACAGACAATTTCACCCCTCCACTTT.

This chain joins TRBV11-2 and TRBJ2-2; 8 bases match TRBD1. This CDR3 comprises 16 residues. Unmatched junction bases numbered 10, after V lost 5 bases and J lost 5 bases. Germline CDR1 is SGHAT and CDR2 is FQNNGV. The CDR3 DNA is TGTGCCAGCAGCCTCGGACGGCAGGGGGCTACCGGGGAGCTGTTTTTT. This translates into CASSLGRQGATGELFF.

This clone was counted between two and nine times. This chain links TRBV28 with TRBJ2-7; TRBD2 agrees at 8 bases. The CDR3 spans 15 residues. After removal of 2 bases from V and 1 base from J, the junction contained 4 bases not matched to a gene. Germline V gives CDR1 MDHEN, CDR2 SYDVKM. The CDR3 sequence: CASSLSGSKSYEQYF. The CDR3 DNA reads TGTGCCAGCAGTTTAAGCGGGAGCAAGTCCTACGAGCAGTACTTC.

The rearrangement uses TRBV14 and TRBJ1-1, with 8 bases matching TRBD1. Germline V gene data show CDR1 as SGHDN and CDR2 as FVKESK. V gave up 0 bases and J gave up 5 bases; unmatched junction bases: 8. The CDR3 is 16 residues long. CDR3 amino acids: CASSQDRGLAGTEAFF. CDR3 sequence (DNA): TGTGCCAGCAGCCAAGACAGGGGGCTGGCTGGTACTGAAGCTTTCTTT.